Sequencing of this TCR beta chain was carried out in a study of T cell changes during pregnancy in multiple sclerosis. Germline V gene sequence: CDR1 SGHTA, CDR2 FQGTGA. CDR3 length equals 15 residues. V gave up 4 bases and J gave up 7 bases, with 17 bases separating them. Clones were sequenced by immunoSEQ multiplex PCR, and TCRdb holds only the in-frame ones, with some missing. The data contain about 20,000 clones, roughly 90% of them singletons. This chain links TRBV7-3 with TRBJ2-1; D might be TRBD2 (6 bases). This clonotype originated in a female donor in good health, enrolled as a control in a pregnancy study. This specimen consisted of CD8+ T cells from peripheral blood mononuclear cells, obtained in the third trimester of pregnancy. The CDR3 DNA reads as TGTGCCAGCAGCTGGGGGGTTAAGGCTAGGAATGAGCAGTTCTTC. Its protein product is CASSWGVKARNEQFF.